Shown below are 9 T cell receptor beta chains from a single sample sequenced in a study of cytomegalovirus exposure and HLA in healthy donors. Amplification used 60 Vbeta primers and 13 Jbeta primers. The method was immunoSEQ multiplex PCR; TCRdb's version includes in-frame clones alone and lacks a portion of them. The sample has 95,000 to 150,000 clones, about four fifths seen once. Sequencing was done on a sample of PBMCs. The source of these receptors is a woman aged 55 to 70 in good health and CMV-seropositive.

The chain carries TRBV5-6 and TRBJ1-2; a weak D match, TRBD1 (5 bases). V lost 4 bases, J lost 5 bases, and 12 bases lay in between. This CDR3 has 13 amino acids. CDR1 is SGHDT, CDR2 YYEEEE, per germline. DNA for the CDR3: TGTGCCAGCAGCCAACCGGGGGAATATGGCTACACCTTC. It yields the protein CASSQPGEYGYTF.

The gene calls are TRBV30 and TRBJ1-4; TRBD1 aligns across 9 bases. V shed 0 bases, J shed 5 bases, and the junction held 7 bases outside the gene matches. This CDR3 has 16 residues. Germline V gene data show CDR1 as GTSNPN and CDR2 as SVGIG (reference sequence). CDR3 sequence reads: CAWSVPPGQGNEKLFF. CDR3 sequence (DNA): TGTGCCTGGAGTGTACCCCCGGGACAGGGAAATGAAAAACTGTTTTTT.

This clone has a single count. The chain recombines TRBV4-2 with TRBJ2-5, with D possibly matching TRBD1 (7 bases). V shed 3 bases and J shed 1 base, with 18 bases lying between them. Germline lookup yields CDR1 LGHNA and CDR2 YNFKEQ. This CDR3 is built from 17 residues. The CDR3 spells CASSQGGTGQIQETQYF. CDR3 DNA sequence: TGTGCCAGCAGCCAGGGGGGAACGGGACAGATCCAAGAGACCCAGTACTTC.

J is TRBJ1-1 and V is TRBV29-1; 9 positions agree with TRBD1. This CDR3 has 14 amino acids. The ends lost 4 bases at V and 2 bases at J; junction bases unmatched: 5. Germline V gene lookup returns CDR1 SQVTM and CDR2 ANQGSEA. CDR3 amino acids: CSVVGTGINTEAFF. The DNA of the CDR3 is TGCAGCGTTGTGGGGACAGGGATCAACACTGAAGCTTTCTTT.

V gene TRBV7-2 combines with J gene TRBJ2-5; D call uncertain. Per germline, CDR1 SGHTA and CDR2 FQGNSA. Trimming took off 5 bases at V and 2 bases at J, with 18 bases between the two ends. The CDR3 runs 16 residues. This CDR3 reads CASSPESASIQETQYF. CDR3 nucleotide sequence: TGTGCCAGCAGCCCGGAGTCAGCATCGATACAAGAGACCCAGTACTTC.

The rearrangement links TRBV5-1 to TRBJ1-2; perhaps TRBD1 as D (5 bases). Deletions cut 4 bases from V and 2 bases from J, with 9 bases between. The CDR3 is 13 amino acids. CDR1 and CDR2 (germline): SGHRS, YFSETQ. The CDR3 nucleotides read TGCGCCAGCAGCCCGGAGGGGAACTATGGCTACACCTTC. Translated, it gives CASSPEGNYGYTF.

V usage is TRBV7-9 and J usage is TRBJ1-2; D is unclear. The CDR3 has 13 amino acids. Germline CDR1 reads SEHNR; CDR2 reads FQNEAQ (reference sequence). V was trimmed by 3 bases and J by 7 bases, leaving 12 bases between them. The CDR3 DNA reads TGTGCCAGCAGCTTCGACGGGGAGAGTGGCTACACCTTC. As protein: CASSFDGESGYTF.

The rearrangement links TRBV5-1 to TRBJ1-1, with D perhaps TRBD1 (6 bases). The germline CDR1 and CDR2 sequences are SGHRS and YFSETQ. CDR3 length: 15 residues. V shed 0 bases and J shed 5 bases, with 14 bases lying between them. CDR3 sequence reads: CASSLAGGAETEAFF. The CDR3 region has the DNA TGCGCCAGCAGCTTGGCTGGGGGCGCAGAAACTGAAGCTTTCTTT.

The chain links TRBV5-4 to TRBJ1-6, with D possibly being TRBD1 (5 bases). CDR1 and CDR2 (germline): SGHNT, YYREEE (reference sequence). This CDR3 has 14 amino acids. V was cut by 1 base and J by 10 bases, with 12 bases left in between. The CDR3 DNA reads TGTGCCAGCAGCTTGAATCAGGGCGGCTCACCCCTCCACTTT. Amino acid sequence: CASSLNQGGSPLHF.